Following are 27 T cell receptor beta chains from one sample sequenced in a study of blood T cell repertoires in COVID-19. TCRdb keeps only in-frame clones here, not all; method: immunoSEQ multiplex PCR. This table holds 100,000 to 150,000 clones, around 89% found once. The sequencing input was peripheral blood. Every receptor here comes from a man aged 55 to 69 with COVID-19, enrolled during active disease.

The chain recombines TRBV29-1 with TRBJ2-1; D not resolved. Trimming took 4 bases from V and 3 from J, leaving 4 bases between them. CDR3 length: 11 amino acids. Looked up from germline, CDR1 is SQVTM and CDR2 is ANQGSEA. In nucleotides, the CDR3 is TGCAGCGTTGTGTACTACAATGAGCAGTTCTTC. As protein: CSVVYYNEQFF.

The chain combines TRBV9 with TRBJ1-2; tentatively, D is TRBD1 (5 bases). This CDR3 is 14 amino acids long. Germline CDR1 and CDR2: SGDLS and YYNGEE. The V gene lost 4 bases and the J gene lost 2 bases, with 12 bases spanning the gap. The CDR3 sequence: CASSSTGVNYGYTF. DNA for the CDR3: TGTGCCAGCAGCAGTACAGGAGTAAACTATGGCTACACCTTC. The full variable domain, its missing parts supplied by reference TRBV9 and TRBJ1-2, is DSGVTQTPKHLITATGQRVTLRCSPRSGDLSVYWYQQSLDQGLQFLIQYYNGEERAKGNILERFSAQQFPDLHSELNLSSLELGDSALYFCASSSTGVNYGYTFGSGTRLTVV.

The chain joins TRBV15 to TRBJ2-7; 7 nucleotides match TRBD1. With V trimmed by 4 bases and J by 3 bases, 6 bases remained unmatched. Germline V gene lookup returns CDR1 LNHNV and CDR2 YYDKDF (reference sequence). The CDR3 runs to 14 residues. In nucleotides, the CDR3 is TGTGCCACCAGCAAACAGGGGAAAATCTACGAGCAGTACTTC. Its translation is CATSKQGKIYEQYF.

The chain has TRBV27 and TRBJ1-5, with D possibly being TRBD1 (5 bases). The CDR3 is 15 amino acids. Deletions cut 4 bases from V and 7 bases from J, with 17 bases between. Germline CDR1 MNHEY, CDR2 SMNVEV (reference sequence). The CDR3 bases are TGTGCCAGCAGTTCCGCGCCAGGGAGGGAACAGCCCCAGCATTTT. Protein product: CASSSAPGREQPQHF.

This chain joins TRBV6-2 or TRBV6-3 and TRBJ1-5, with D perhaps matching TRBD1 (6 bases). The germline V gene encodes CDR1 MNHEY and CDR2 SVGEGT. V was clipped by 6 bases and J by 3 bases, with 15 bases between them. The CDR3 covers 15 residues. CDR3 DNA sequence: TGTGCCAGCAGCATAACCAACAGGGCCAATCAGCCCCAGCATTTT. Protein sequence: CASSITNRANQPQHF.

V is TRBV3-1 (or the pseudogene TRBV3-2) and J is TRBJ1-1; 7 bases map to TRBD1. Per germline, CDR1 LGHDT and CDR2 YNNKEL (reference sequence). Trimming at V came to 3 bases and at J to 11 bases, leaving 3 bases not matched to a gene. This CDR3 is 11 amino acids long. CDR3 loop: CASSQKGAAFF. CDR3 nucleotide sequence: TGTGCCAGCAGCCAGAAGGGGGCTGCTTTCTTT.

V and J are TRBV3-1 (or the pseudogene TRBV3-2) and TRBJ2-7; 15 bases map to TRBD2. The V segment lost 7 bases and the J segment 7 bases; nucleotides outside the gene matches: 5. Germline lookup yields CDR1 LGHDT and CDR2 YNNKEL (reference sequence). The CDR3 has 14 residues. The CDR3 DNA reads TGTGCCAGCACAAAGGGACTAGCGGGGGGAGAGCAGTACTTC. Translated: CASTKGLAGGEQYF.

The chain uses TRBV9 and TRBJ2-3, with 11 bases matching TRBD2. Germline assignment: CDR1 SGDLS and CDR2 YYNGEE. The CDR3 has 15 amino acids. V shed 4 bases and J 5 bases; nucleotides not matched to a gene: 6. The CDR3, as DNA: TGTGCCAGCAGCACCTCCGGACTAGCGGGAGATACGCAGTATTTT. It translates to CASSTSGLAGDTQYF.

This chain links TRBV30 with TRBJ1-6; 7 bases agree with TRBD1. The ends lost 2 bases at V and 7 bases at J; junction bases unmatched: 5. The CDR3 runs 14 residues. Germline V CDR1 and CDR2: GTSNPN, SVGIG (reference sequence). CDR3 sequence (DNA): TGTGCCTGGAGTCACAGGGGCGGGAATTCACCCCTCCACTTT. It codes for CAWSHRGGNSPLHF.

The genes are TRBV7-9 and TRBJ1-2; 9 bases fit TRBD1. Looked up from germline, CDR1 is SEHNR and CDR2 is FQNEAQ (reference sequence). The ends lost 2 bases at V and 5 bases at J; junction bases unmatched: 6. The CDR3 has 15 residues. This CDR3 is CASSLTRTGAYGYTF. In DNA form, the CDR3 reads TGTGCCAGCAGCTTAACTAGGACAGGGGCGTATGGCTACACCTTC.

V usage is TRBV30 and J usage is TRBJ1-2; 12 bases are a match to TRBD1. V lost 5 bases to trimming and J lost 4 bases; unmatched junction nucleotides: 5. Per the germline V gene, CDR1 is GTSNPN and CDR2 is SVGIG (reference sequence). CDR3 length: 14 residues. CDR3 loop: CAWGTGGLLYGYTF. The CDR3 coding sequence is TGTGCCTGGGGGACAGGGGGCCTCCTCTATGGCTACACCTTC. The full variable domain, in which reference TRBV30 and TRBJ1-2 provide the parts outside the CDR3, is SQTIHQWPATLVQPVGSPLSLECTVEGTSNPNLYWYRQAAGRGLQLLFYSVGIGQISSEVPQNLSASRPQDRQFILSSKKLLLSDSGFYLCAWGTGGLLYGYTFGSGTRLTVV.

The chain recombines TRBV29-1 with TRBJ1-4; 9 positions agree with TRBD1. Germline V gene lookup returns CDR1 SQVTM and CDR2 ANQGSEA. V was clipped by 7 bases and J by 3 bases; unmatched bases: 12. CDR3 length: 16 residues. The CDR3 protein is CSATGGELGSNEKLFF. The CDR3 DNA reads TGCAGCGCCACAGGGGGCGAGTTGGGCTCTAATGAAAAACTGTTTTTT.

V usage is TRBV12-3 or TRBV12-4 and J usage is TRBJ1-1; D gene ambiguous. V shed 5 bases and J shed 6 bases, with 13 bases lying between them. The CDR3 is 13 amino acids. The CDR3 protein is CASSPYSGSEAFF. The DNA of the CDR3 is TGTGCCAGCAGTCCCTACAGTGGATCTGAAGCTTTCTTT.

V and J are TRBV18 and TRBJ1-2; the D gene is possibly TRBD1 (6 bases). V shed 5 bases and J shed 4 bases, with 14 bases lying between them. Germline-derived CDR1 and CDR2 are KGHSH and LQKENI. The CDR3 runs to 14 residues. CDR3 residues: CASSTTQDSYGYTF. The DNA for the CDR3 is TGTGCCAGCTCAACAACCCAGGACAGCTATGGCTACACCTTC.

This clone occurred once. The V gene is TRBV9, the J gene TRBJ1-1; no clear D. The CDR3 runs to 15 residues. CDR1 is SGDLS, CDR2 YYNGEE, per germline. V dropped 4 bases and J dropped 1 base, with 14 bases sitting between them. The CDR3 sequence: CASSPWATTNTEAFF. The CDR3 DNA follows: TGTGCCAGCAGCCCCTGGGCGACCACGAACACTGAAGCTTTCTTT.

The CDR3 loop reads CASARGGDRNYGYTF. As DNA, the CDR3 is TGTGCCAGTGCAAGGGGGGGCGACCGAAACTATGGCTACACCTTC. This chain links TRBV19 with TRBJ1-2, with a tentative D call TRBD1 (6 bases). Trimming removed 8 bases from V and 2 bases from J, with 18 bases in between. CDR3 length equals 15 residues. Germline values: CDR1 LNHDA, CDR2 SQIVND (reference sequence).

CDR3 nucleotide sequence: TGCGCCAGCAGGGTTACAGGGGCTGGAAACACCATATATTTT. Its protein is CASRVTGAGNTIYF. The V gene is TRBV5-1, the J gene TRBJ1-3, with TRBD1 identical over 7 bases. Germline V gene data show CDR1 as SGHRS and CDR2 as YFSETQ. After removal of 5 bases from V and 2 bases from J, the junction contained 4 bases not matched to a gene. This CDR3 spans 14 amino acids.

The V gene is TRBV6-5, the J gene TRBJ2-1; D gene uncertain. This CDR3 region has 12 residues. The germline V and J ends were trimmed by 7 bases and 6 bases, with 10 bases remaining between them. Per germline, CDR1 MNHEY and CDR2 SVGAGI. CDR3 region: CASTSVVNEQFF. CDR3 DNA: TGTGCCAGCACAAGCGTGGTCAATGAGCAGTTCTTC.

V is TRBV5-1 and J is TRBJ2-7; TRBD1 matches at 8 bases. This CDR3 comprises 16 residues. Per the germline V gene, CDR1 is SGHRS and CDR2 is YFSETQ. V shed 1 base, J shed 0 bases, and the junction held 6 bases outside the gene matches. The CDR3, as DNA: TGCGCCAGCAGCTTGACCTGGACAGGGAGCTCCTACGAGCAGTACTTC. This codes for CASSLTWTGSSYEQYF.

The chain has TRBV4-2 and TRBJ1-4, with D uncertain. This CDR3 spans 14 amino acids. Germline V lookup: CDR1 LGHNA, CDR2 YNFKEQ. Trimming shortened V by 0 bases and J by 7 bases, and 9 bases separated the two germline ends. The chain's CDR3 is CASSQEGVGEKLFF. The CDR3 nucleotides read TGTGCCAGCAGCCAAGAGGGAGTTGGTGAAAAACTGTTTTTT.

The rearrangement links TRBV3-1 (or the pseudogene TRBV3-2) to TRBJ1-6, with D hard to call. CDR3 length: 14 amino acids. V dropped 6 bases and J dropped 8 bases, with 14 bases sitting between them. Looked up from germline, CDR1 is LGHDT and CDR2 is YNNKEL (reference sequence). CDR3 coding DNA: TGTGCCAGCAGGATTCCGGGAGCCGATTCACCCCTCCACTTT. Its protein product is CASRIPGADSPLHF.

The CDR3 loop reads CASSLGTAGNTIYF. Written as DNA, the CDR3 is TGTGCCAGCAGCCTCGGGACAGCTGGAAACACCATATATTTT. The chain uses TRBV7-8 and TRBJ1-3; 7 bases align to TRBD1. Trimming cost V 5 bases and J 2 bases; bases outside gene matches: 3. Germline CDR1 and CDR2: SGHVS and FQNEAQ. This CDR3 has 14 amino acids.

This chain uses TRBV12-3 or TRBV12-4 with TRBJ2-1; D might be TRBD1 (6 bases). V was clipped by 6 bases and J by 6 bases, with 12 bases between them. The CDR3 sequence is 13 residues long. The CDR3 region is CASRSGVGNEQFF. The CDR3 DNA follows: TGTGCCAGCAGGTCAGGGGTCGGCAATGAGCAGTTCTTC.

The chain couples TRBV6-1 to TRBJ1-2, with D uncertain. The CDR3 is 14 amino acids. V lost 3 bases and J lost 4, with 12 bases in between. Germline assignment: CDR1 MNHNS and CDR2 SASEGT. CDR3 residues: CASSDNTVSYGYTF. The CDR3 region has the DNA TGTGCCAGCAGTGATAACACAGTATCCTATGGCTACACCTTC.

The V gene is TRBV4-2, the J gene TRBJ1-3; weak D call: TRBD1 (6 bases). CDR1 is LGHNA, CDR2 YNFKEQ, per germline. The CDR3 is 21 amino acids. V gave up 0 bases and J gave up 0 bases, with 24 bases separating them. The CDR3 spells CASSQEEAGGGRLVSGNTIYF. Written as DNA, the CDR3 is TGTGCCAGCAGCCAAGAGGAAGCGGGAGGGGGGCGACTAGTCTCTGGAAACACCATATATTTT.

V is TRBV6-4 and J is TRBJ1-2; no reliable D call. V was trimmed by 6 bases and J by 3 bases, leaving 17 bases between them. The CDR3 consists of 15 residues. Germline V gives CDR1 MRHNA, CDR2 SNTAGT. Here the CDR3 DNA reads TGTGCCAGCAGGCCCGATGGCAGGCCGTACTATGGCTACACCTTC. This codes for CASRPDGRPYYGYTF.

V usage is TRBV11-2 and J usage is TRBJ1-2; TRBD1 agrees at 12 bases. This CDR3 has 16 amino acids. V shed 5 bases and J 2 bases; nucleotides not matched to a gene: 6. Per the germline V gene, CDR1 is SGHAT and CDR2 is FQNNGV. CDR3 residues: CASSRDRGQLNYGYTF. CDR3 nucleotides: TGTGCCAGCAGCCGGGACAGGGGGCAACTAAACTATGGCTACACCTTC.